The clone carrying this TCR beta chain was detected ten times or more. HTBI primers from iRepertoire and Arm-PCR of CDR3 regions yielded the TCR beta libraries. TCRdb analysed the multiplex PCR reads with MiXCR anew, one entry per CDR3 protein. The data contain approximately 400,000 distinct CDR3 sequences, roughly 25% of them singletons. Regarding time point: persistent/refractory GD, antithyroid drugs over 5 years with positive TRAb. Isolated PBMC RNA provided the starting material for the TCR library. These data come from a study of regulatory T cells in long-lasting Graves disease. The CDR3 totals 13 residues. The V end lost 8 bases, the J end lost 2 bases, and 12 bases lay between the germline ends. Per the germline V gene, CDR1 is MNHNS and CDR2 is SASEGT.

The sequence was collected from a middle-aged woman with Graves disease. The sequences come from peripheral blood mononuclear cells (PBMCs), collected when the disease was refractory, from a patient treated with antithyroid drugs. The chain is built from TRBV6-1 and TRBJ1-1; D is undetermined. CDR3 bases: TGTGCCAGCGGATATTTCAGAAACACTGAAGCTTTCTTT. Translating it yields CASGYFRNTEAFF.